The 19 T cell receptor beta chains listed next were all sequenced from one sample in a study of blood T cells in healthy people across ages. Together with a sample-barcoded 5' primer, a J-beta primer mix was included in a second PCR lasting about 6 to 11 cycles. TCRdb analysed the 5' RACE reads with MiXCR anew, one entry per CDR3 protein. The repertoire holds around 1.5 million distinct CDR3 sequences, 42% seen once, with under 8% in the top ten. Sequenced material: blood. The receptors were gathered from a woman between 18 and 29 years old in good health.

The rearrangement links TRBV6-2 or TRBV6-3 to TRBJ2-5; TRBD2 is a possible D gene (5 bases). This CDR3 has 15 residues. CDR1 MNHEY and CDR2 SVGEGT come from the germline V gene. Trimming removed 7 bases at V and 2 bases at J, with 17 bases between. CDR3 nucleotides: TGTGCCAGCACCGACACTTACGGGGTTCAAGAGACCCAGTACTTC. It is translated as CASTDTYGVQETQYF.

The CDR3 protein is CASSQVSGVGATTDTQYF. The CDR3 region has the DNA TGTGCCAGCAGCCAAGTATCTGGGGTAGGAGCCACCACAGATACGCAGTATTTT. The chain links TRBV3-1 to TRBJ2-3; D call uncertain. The germline CDR1 and CDR2 sequences are LGHDT and YNNKEL (reference sequence). This CDR3 spans 18 amino acids. Trimming took 1 base from V and 2 from J, leaving 19 bases between them.

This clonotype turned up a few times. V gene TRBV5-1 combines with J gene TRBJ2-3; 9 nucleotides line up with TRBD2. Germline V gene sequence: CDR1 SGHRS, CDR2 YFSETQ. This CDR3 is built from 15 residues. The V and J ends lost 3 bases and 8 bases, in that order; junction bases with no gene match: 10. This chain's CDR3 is CASSSETAGGFTQYF. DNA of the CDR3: TGCGCCAGCAGCTCGGAGACGGCGGGGGGGTTTACGCAGTATTTT.

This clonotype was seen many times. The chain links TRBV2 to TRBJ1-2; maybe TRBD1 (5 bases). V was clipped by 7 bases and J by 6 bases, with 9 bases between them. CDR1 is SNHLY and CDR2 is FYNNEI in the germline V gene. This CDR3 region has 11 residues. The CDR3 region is CASTRGDGYTF. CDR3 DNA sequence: TGTGCCAGCACCCGGGGGGATGGCTACACCTTC.

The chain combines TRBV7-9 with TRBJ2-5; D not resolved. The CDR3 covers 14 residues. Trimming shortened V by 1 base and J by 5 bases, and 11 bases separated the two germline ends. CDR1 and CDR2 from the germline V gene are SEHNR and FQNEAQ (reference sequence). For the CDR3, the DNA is TGTGCCAGCAGCTTAGTGATGGCCCTGGAGACCCAGTACTTC. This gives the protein CASSLVMALETQYF.

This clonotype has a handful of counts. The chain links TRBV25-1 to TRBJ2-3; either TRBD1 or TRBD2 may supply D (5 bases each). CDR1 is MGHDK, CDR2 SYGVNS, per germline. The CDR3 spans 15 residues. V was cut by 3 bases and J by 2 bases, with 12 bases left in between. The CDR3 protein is CASSEARGPTDTQYF. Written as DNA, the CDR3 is TGTGCCAGCAGTGAGGCCCGGGGACCCACAGATACGCAGTATTTT.

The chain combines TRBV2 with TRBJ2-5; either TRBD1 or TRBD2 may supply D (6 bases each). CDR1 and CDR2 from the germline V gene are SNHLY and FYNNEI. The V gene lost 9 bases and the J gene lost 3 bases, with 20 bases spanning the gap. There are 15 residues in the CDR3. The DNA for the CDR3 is TGTGCCAGTTCCGAAGGGGGACTGGTGAAAGAGACCCAGTACTTC. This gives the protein CASSEGGLVKETQYF. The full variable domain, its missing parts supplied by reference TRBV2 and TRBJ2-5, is EPEVTQTPSHQVTQMGQEVILRCVPISNHLYFYWYRQILGQKVEFLVSFYNNEISEKSEIFDDQFSVERPDGSNFTLKIRSTKLEDSAMYFCASSEGGLVKETQYFGPGTRLLVL.

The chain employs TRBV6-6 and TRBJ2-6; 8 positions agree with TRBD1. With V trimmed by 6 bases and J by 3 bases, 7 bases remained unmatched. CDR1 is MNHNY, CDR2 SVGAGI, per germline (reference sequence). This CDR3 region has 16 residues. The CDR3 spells CASSKLTGGGANVLTF. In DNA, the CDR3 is TGTGCCAGCAGCAAACTCACAGGGGGTGGGGCCAACGTCCTGACTTTC.

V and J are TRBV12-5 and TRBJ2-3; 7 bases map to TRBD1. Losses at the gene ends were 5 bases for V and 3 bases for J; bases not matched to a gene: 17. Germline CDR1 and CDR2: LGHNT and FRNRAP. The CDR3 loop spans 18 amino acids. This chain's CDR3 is CASGLGVKGAPVTDTQYF. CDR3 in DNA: TGTGCTAGTGGTCTTGGGGTAAAGGGGGCCCCTGTAACAGATACGCAGTATTTT.

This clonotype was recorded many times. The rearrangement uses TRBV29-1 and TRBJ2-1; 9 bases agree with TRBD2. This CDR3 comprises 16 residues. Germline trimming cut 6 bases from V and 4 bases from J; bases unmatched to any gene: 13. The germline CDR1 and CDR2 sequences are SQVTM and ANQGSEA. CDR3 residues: CSVPSRASGEYNEQFF. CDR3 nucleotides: TGCAGCGTCCCCAGCCGGGCTAGCGGGGAGTACAATGAGCAGTTCTTC.

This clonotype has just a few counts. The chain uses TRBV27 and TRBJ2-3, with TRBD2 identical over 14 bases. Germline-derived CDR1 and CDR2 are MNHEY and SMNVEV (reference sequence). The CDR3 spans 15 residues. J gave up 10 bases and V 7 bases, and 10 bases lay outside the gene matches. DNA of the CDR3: TGTGCCAGCACCGCGGGACTAGCGGGGGAAGTGGCGCAGTATTTT. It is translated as CASTAGLAGEVAQYF.

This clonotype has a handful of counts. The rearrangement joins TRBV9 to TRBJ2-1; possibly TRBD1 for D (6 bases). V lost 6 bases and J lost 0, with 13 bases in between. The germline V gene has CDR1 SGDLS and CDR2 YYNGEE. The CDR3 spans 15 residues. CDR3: CASTPTGNSYNEQFF. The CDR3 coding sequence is TGTGCCAGCACACCAACAGGGAACTCCTACAATGAGCAGTTCTTC.

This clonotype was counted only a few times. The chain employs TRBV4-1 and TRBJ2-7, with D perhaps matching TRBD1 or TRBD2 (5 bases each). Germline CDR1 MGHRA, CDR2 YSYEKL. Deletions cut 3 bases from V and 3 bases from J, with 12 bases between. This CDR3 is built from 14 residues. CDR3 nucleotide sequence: TGCGCCAGCAGCCACCCGGGGACGCGCTACGAGCAGTACTTC. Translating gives CASSHPGTRYEQYF.

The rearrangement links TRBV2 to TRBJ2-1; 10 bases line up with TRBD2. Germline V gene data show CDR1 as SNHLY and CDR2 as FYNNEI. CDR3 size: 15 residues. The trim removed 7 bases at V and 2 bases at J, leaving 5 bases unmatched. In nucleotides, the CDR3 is TGTGCCAGCATCCTAGCGGGAGCTACCTACAATGAGCAGTTCTTC. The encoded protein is CASILAGATYNEQFF.

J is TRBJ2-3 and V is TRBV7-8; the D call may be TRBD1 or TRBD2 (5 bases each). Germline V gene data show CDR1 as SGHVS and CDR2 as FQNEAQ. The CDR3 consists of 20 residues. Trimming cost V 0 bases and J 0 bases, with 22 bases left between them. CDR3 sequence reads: CASSLAPDGDLPLSTDTQYF. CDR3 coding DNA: TGTGCCAGCAGCTTAGCACCCGACGGGGACCTCCCTTTAAGCACAGATACGCAGTATTTT.

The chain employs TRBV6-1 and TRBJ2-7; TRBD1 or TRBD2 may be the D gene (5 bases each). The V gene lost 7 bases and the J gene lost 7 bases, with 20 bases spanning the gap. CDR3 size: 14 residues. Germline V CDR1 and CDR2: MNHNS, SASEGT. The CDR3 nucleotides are TGTGCCAGCATCCCCGGGGCAAAATACAATGAGCAGTACTTC. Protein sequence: CASIPGAKYNEQYF.

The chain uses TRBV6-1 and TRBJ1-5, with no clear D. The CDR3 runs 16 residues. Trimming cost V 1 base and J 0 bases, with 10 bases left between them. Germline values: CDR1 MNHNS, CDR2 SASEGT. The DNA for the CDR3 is TGTGCCAGCAGTGAAGGGGTCGGTCATAGCAATCAGCCCCAGCATTTT. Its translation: CASSEGVGHSNQPQHF.

CDR3 sequence (DNA): TGTGCCAGCAGCCCCTACCACTCAGGGACAGGGGGAGATACGCAGTATTTT. Translating gives CASSPYHSGTGGDTQYF. The chain uses TRBV3-1 and TRBJ2-3; TRBD1 matches at 11 bases. V dropped 4 bases and J dropped 5; count of bases not matched to a gene: 11. The germline V gene has CDR1 LGHDT and CDR2 YNNKEL (reference sequence). CDR3 length equals 17 residues.

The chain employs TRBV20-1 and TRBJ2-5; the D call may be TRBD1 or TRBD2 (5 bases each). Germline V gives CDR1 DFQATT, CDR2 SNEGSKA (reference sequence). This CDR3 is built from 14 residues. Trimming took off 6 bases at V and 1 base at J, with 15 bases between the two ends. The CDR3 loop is CSAQPGTVQETQYF. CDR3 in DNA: TGCAGTGCCCAACCAGGGACGGTCCAAGAGACCCAGTACTTC.